The present TCR beta chain was sequenced within a study of blood T cell repertoires in COVID-19. Study-wide context: Samples of COVID-19 (acute and convalescent) were obtained from the United States, Italy and Spain.

The CDR3 has 15 residues. How the authors handled the data: Counts of nucleated cells, estimated from reference gene primer amplification, were obtained. Clones were sequenced by immunoSEQ multiplex PCR, and TCRdb holds only the in-frame ones, with some missing. The V and J calls and clone size are taken from that table; D and trimming were inferred from the DNA. The sample records 80,000 or so clones, approximately 80% being singletons. The origin of this receptor is a woman older than 75 with acute or convalescent COVID-19. The sequenced sample consisted of peripheral blood. V gene TRBV21-1 combines with J gene TRBJ1-4. TRBV21-1 represents a pseudogene. The CDR3 DNA reads TGTGCCATCTTCAGGAGCAACCGGGGGAATGAAAAACTGTTTTTT. Its translation is CAIFRSNRGNEKLFF.